This entry lists 30 T cell receptor beta chains sequenced from one sample in a study of T cells in Graves' hyperthyroidism and ophthalmopathy. RNA transcripts were the template for amplifying TCR beta CDR3 regions. Carried out on the TCR CDR3, a first-round RT-PCR used the HTBI primer set. MiXCR, run by TCRdb on the multiplex PCR reads, gives a single entry per CDR3 protein. Here the sample spans about 200,000 distinct CDR3 sequences, around 17% being singletons. The source material was blood. Receptors originate from a middle-aged man with Graves' hyperthyroidism.

The rearrangement joins TRBV5-1 to TRBJ2-2; TRBD2 might be the D (5 bases). The CDR3 loop spans 14 amino acids. Germline V lookup: CDR1 SGHRS, CDR2 YFSETQ. V dropped 1 base and J dropped 5 bases, with 9 bases sitting between them. CDR3 nucleotides: TGCGCCAGCAGCTTGAGCGGAAGGACCGGGGAGCTGTTTTTT. This encodes CASSLSGRTGELFF.

This clonotype has at least ten counts. The chain couples TRBV3-1 to TRBJ2-7, with 9 bases fitting TRBD1. The germline CDR1 and CDR2 sequences are LGHDT and YNNKEL (reference sequence). The V segment lost 6 bases and the J segment 4 bases; nucleotides outside the gene matches: 7. CDR3 size: 14 residues. The CDR3 nucleotides read TGTGCCAGCAGTGCCGGGACAGGGATGTACGAGCAGTACTTC. This translates into CASSAGTGMYEQYF.

This clonotype occurred once. The chain recombines TRBV7-2 with TRBJ2-3, with 8 nucleotides matching TRBD2. CDR3 size: 17 residues. The germline V gene has CDR1 SGHTA and CDR2 FQGNSA. V trimming: 2 bases; J trimming: 1 base; junction bases outside the gene matches: 8. CDR3 protein: CASSLLGRGGGTDTQYF. In nucleotides, the CDR3 is TGTGCCAGCAGCTTATTGGGTCGGGGGGGGGGCACAGATACGCAGTATTTT.

The V call is TRBV10-3, the J call TRBJ1-6; no clear D gene. Trimming left V 8 bases short and J 4 bases short, with 12 bases between. Germline V gene lookup returns CDR1 ENHRY and CDR2 SYGVKD. The CDR3 is made up of 14 amino acids. In DNA, the CDR3 is TGTGCCATCTCGGAAGCAGAATATAATTCACCCCTCCACTTT. This sequence encodes CAISEAEYNSPLHF.

The sample holds many counts of this clonotype. The chain has TRBV6-1 and TRBJ2-7; D ambiguous. Per germline, CDR1 MNHNS and CDR2 SASEGT. The CDR3 is 14 residues long. The V gene lost 3 bases and the J gene lost 3 bases, with 12 bases spanning the gap. The CDR3 DNA reads TGTGCCAGCAGTGATGTGTACCTTGTCTACGAGCAGTACTTC. This encodes CASSDVYLVYEQYF.

This chain connects TRBV7-2 to TRBJ2-3; the match to TRBD1 covers 9 bases. This CDR3 has 15 residues. The junction had 8 bases not matched to a gene; V was cut back by 5 bases and J by 5 bases. Germline V gene data show CDR1 as SGHTA and CDR2 as FQGNSA. In nucleotides, the CDR3 is TGTGCCAGCAGCGGATCCGGGACAGGGTTAGATACGCAGTATTTT. It yields the protein CASSGSGTGLDTQYF.

This clonotype was counted at least ten times. The chain combines TRBV7-2 with TRBJ2-7, with 9 bases identical to TRBD1. Germline CDR1 is SGHTA and CDR2 is FQGNSA. The junction had 6 bases not matched to a gene; V was cut back by 3 bases and J by 3 bases. The CDR3 runs 15 residues. The CDR3 here is CASSFMGQGIYEQYF. CDR3 sequence (DNA): TGTGCCAGCAGCTTCATGGGACAGGGTATCTACGAGCAGTACTTC.

This clonotype has ten or more counts. J is TRBJ2-7 and V is TRBV27, with 11 positions matching TRBD2. CDR3 length equals 14 residues. The V gene's germline CDR1 is MNHEY and CDR2 SMNVEV (reference sequence). V was clipped by 2 bases and J by 3 bases; unmatched bases: 0. CDR3 nucleotides: TGTGCCAGCAGTTTAGGGACTAGCGGCTACGAGCAGTACTTC. Protein sequence: CASSLGTSGYEQYF.

Comment on this clonotype: A much larger clone is a single base away; this may be a read error. The rearrangement uses TRBV2 and TRBJ1-1; 7 bases fit TRBD1. The CDR3 has 13 amino acids. Per the germline V gene, CDR1 is SNHLY and CDR2 is FYNNEI. CDR3: CASTKGANNEAFF. The CDR3 DNA reads as TGTGCCAGCACTAAGGGGGCGAACAATGAAGCTTTCTTT.

In this sample, this clonotype turned up many times. The V call is TRBV30, the J call TRBJ1-2, with a tentative D call TRBD1 (6 bases). Trimming cost V 5 bases and J 2 bases, with 12 bases left between them. Germline V gene sequence: CDR1 GTSNPN, CDR2 SVGIG (reference sequence). There are 13 residues in the CDR3. CDR3 in amino acids: CAWQSDRNYGYTF. DNA for the CDR3: TGTGCCTGGCAGTCCGACAGGAACTATGGCTACACCTTC.

The chain couples TRBV4-3 to TRBJ1-2, with 9 bases fitting TRBD1. The CDR3 length is 17 residues. Germline CDR1 and CDR2: LGHNA and YSLEER. After removal of 0 bases from V and 2 bases from J, the junction contained 7 bases not matched to a gene. CDR3 nucleotides: TGCGCCAGCAGCCAAGATACCTCGGGACAGGGAAACTATGGCTACACCTTC. This gives the protein CASSQDTSGQGNYGYTF.

The gene calls are TRBV13 and TRBJ2-7; 11 nucleotides align to TRBD1. CDR3 length: 15 residues. The germline CDR1 and CDR2 sequences are PRHDT and FYEKMQ (reference sequence). With V trimmed by 3 bases and J by 4 bases, 5 bases remained unmatched. The CDR3 reads CASSFSGQGAYEQYF. CDR3 nucleotide sequence: TGTGCCAGCAGCTTCTCCGGACAGGGGGCTTACGAGCAGTACTTC.

The chain joins TRBV12-3 or TRBV12-4 to TRBJ2-5; 12 bases align to TRBD1. The CDR3 is 16 amino acids. J was trimmed by 4 bases and V by 4 bases; bases with no gene match: 7. In DNA, the CDR3 is TGTGCCAGCAGTTCTGGGGGACAGGGGGCTCGAGAGACCCAGTACTTC. Translating gives CASSSGGQGARETQYF.

This clonotype has a single count. The rearrangement uses TRBV20-1 and TRBJ1-2, with TRBD1 as a possible D gene (5 bases). This CDR3 region has 16 residues. Trimming took 3 bases from V and 3 from J, leaving 20 bases between them. Germline V CDR1 and CDR2: DFQATT, SNEGSKA (reference sequence). CDR3 residues: CSASPPGTQDYYGYTF. For the CDR3, the DNA is TGCAGTGCTAGCCCGCCCGGGACTCAGGATTACTATGGCTACACCTTC.

This clonotype was observed many times. The chain couples TRBV24-1 to TRBJ1-5, with TRBD1 matching 7 bases. The CDR3 contains 12 residues. The trim removed 7 bases at V and 7 bases at J, leaving 3 bases unmatched. CDR1 and CDR2 (germline): KGHDR, SFDVKD. The DNA of the CDR3 is TGTGCCACCAGCAAACAGGGGCAGCCCCAGCATTTT. This codes for CATSKQGQPQHF.

There are many counts of this clonotype. The chain uses TRBV20-1 and TRBJ2-3, with 9 positions matching TRBD1. The trim removed 2 bases at V and 3 bases at J, leaving 9 bases unmatched. In germline, CDR1 is DFQATT, CDR2 SNEGSKA (reference sequence). This CDR3 is 16 amino acids long. DNA of the CDR3: TGCAGTGCTAGACCCCACCGGGACAGGGCGACAGATACGCAGTATTTT. It encodes CSARPHRDRATDTQYF.

This clonotype has a count of ten or more. The chain combines TRBV5-1 with TRBJ2-2, with 8 bases aligning to TRBD2. With V trimmed by 0 bases and J by 6 bases, 7 bases remained unmatched. Germline CDR1 is SGHRS and CDR2 is YFSETQ. The CDR3 consists of 16 residues. DNA of the CDR3: TGCGCCAGCAGCTTGGGAACTAGCGGTGGGGCCGGGGAGCTGTTTTTT. It translates to CASSLGTSGGAGELFF.

The sample holds many counts of this clonotype. The CDR3 loop is CASSPLWPPTGELFF. The DNA for the CDR3 is TGTGCCAGCTCACCACTTTGGCCTCCAACCGGGGAGCTGTTTTTT. V usage is TRBV18 and J usage is TRBJ2-2; D unclear. V lost 1 base, J lost 5 bases, and 11 bases lay in between. Germline-derived CDR1 and CDR2 are KGHSH and LQKENI. The CDR3 has 15 residues. The full variable domain, completed using reference TRBV18 and TRBJ2-2, is NAGVMQNPRHLVRRRGQEARLRCSPMKGHSHVYWYRQLPEEGLKFMVYLQKENIIDESGMPKERFSAEFPKEGPSILRIQQVVRGDSAAYFCASSPLWPPTGELFFGEGSRLTVL.

At least ten counts were recorded for this clonotype. J is TRBJ2-3 and V is TRBV6-1; no reliable D call. Trimming pared 6 bases from V and 7 bases from J, leaving 14 bases between. This CDR3 has 13 amino acids. Looked up from germline, CDR1 is MNHNS and CDR2 is SASEGT. The CDR3 DNA reads TGTGCCAGCAGCCCCCCTATTTCTAATACGCAGTATTTT. Translated: CASSPPISNTQYF.

Only a few counts were recorded for this clonotype. The rearrangement joins TRBV6-1 to TRBJ1-2, with TRBD1 matching over 7 bases. Germline CDR1 and CDR2: MNHNS and SASEGT. This CDR3 has 14 residues. With V trimmed by 7 bases and J by 5 bases, 10 bases remained unmatched. The CDR3 sequence: CASTAQAGGYGYTF. Here the CDR3 DNA reads TGTGCCAGCACCGCTCAGGCAGGGGGATATGGCTACACCTTC.

The genes are TRBV12-3 or TRBV12-4 and TRBJ2-2; tentatively, D is TRBD1 (5 bases). This CDR3 has 15 residues. Trimming left V 3 bases short and J 0 bases short, with 8 bases between. The CDR3 DNA sequence: TGTGCCAGCAGTTTTTACAGGTCGAACACCGGGGAGCTGTTTTTT. This codes for CASSFYRSNTGELFF.

This clonotype appeared a few times. V usage is TRBV18 and J usage is TRBJ1-1, with 7 bases lining up with TRBD1. The V segment lost 2 bases and the J segment 0 bases; nucleotides outside the gene matches: 3. The CDR3 consists of 15 residues. In germline, CDR1 is KGHSH, CDR2 LQKENI. The CDR3 region has the DNA TGTGCCAGCTCACCAGGGACAGATATGAACACTGAAGCTTTCTTT. Amino acids: CASSPGTDMNTEAFF.

This clonotype was picked up a small number of times. This sequence joins TRBV12-3 or TRBV12-4 and TRBJ1-1; D may be TRBD1 (5 bases). There are 15 residues in the CDR3. The ends were cut back, 5 bases at V and 3 bases at J, with 16 bases in the middle. CDR3 amino acids: CASSAGRSGDTEAFF. CDR3 in DNA: TGTGCCAGCAGTGCAGGGCGCTCGGGGGACACTGAAGCTTTCTTT.

This clonotype appeared many times. The chain combines TRBV5-1 with TRBJ2-5; 7 bases align to TRBD2. This CDR3 spans 14 amino acids. V lost 1 base, J lost 4 bases, and 4 bases stayed unmatched. Looked up from germline, CDR1 is SGHRS and CDR2 is YFSETQ. CDR3 in DNA: TGCGCCAGCAGCTTGCGCGGGGAGGGAGAGACCCAGTACTTC. It yields the protein CASSLRGEGETQYF.

This clonotype has just a few counts. V gene TRBV7-9 combines with J gene TRBJ2-1; weak D call: TRBD2 (7 bases). The CDR3 runs to 16 residues. Trimming left V 0 bases short and J 7 bases short, with 16 bases between. Germline loops: CDR1 SEHNR, CDR2 FQNEAQ (reference sequence). Here the CDR3 DNA reads TGTGCCAGCAGCTTAGCGTGGGGGGGCCGGAAGAATGAGCAGTTCTTC. Encoded protein: CASSLAWGGRKNEQFF.

Ten or more counts support this clonotype. The rearrangement joins TRBV7-2 to TRBJ2-3; 9 bases fit TRBD2. The junction had 12 bases not matched to a gene; V was cut back by 11 bases and J by 6 bases. The CDR3 extends over 14 amino acids. Germline CDR1 SGHTA, CDR2 FQGNSA. CDR3 region: CAELGGGGADTQYF. The DNA of the CDR3 is TGTGCCGAGCTTGGGGGCGGGGGGGCGGATACGCAGTATTTT.

The chain has TRBV9 and TRBJ1-6, with D tentatively TRBD1 (6 bases). Trimming took 3 bases from V and 3 from J, leaving 16 bases between them. The CDR3 loop spans 17 amino acids. CDR1 SGDLS and CDR2 YYNGEE come from the germline V gene. CDR3 in DNA: TGTGCCAGCAGCGGAGGGACACCTGGAAACTATAATTCACCCCTCCACTTT. Translation gives CASSGGTPGNYNSPLHF.

On this clonotype itself: A read error may explain this, as a much larger clone is one base away. V usage is TRBV5-1 and J usage is TRBJ2-7; TRBD1 matches 7 bases. The J call may be faulty, since TRBJ2-1 better matches the DNA end. From germline, CDR1 is SGHRS and CDR2 YFSETQ. This CDR3 has 13 amino acids. CDR3 coding DNA: TGCGCCAGCAGACCGGACAGGTCCTACGAGCAGTTCTTC. Encoded protein: CASRPDRSYEQFF.

This rearrangement joins TRBV28 to TRBJ1-3; TRBD1 agrees at 7 bases. The germline gives CDR1 MDHEN, CDR2 SYDVKM. The CDR3 is 18 amino acids. J lost 3 bases, V lost 4 bases, and 15 bases had no gene match. The CDR3 loop reads CASSWIRDRGPRGNTIYF. The CDR3 bases are TGTGCCAGCAGTTGGATCCGGGACAGAGGACCTCGTGGAAACACCATATATTTT.

V is TRBV3-2 and J is TRBJ2-7; TRBD1 is the table's D call, not checked against the DNA. TRBV3-2 is assigned pseudogene status. The CDR3 is made up of 16 amino acids. This CDR3 is CASSQDQGRPHYEQYF. CDR3 sequence (DNA): TGTGCCAGCAGCCAAGATCAAGGGCGACCGCACTACGAGCAGTACTTC.